The T cell receptor beta chain described here comes from a study of blood T cell repertoires in COVID-19. For the study at large: Acute and convalescent COVID-19 specimens originated in the United States, Italy and Spain. Sources were T cells, B-cell-depleted T cells, or PBMCs; the material itself was cDNA or gDNA.

This clone was observed a single time. Per the original methods: Estimation of nucleated cell counts was performed using reference gene primer amplification. This table comes from immunoSEQ multiplex PCR, and its TCRdb copy is limited to in-frame clones, with some not included. That table gives V, J and clone size, and the DNA gave D and trimming. The profile shows approximately 190,000 clones, under 90% of them singletons. The CDR3 extends over 18 amino acids. Per the germline V gene, CDR1 is SGHVS and CDR2 is FQNEAQ. The V end was cut by 5 bases, the J end by 0 bases, with 20 bases between. The chain couples TRBV7-8 to TRBJ1-3, with D perhaps TRBD1 (5 bases). Sequencing was done on a sample of peripheral blood. The TCR was taken from a human donor in a cohort sampled during active COVID-19. The CDR3: CASSGPRGTHLSGNTIYF. CDR3 nucleotides: TGTGCCAGCAGCGGACCGCGGGGCACCCACCTCTCTGGAAACACCATATATTTT.